Shown below are 9 T cell receptor beta chains from a single sample sequenced in a study of cytomegalovirus exposure and HLA in healthy donors. In the PCR, 60 Vbeta and 13 Jbeta primers were used. TCRdb's table, derived via immunoSEQ multiplex PCR, lists solely in-frame clones and lacks some. The profile shows roughly 120,000 clones, 9% to 10% of them singletons. The sample taken for sequencing was PBMCs. The receptors derive from a man aged 30 to 45 in good health and CMV-seronegative.

This clone was seen a few times. V and J are TRBV9 and TRBJ2-5; TRBD2 agrees at 12 bases. Trimming cost V 4 bases and J 5 bases; bases outside gene matches: 12. Per the germline V gene, CDR1 is SGDLS and CDR2 is YYNGEE. The CDR3 loop spans 17 amino acids. The CDR3 DNA reads TGTGCCAGCAGCCTCACTAGCGGGGGGACTACTGGGGAGACCCAGTACTTC. It yields the protein CASSLTSGGTTGETQYF.

The J gene is TRBJ2-7, the V gene TRBV14, with a possible D match to TRBD2 (6 bases). Germline CDR1 and CDR2: SGHDN and FVKESK. The CDR3 extends over 16 amino acids. The V and J ends lost 1 base and 3 bases respectively, with 16 bases between them. The CDR3 bases are TGTGCCAGCAGCCAAGGGGACCTAGCGTACTACTACGAGCAGTACTTC. As protein: CASSQGDLAYYYEQYF.

This clone came up a few times. The chain has TRBV7-9 and TRBJ1-1; tentative D call: TRBD1 (5 bases). The CDR3 has 12 amino acids. The germline V gene encodes CDR1 SEHNR and CDR2 FQNEAQ (reference sequence). Trimming stripped 2 bases from V and 8 bases from J, with 9 bases between. The CDR3 reads CASSLMGLEAFF. CDR3 bases: TGTGCCAGCAGCTTAATGGGACTAGAAGCTTTCTTT.

V usage is TRBV7-8 and J usage is TRBJ2-5, with 7 nucleotides matching TRBD1. This CDR3 spans 15 amino acids. Germline CDR1 SGHVS, CDR2 FQNEAQ. V lost 5 bases to trimming and J lost 2 bases; unmatched junction nucleotides: 8. CDR3 sequence: CASSETGRRQETQYF. Written as DNA, the CDR3 is TGTGCCAGCAGCGAGACAGGGAGAAGACAAGAGACCCAGTACTTC.

This chain links TRBV28 with TRBJ2-3; 9 bases agree with TRBD2. The V and J ends lost 3 bases and 0 bases, in that order; junction bases with no gene match: 4. Per germline, CDR1 MDHEN and CDR2 SYDVKM. The CDR3 spans 16 residues. Written as DNA, the CDR3 is TGTGCCAGCAGTTTGACGGGACTAGCTAGCACAGATACGCAGTATTTT. Its protein is CASSLTGLASTDTQYF.

The chain links TRBV7-3 to TRBJ2-2; TRBD2 agrees at 15 bases. The V segment lost 3 bases and the J segment 5 bases; nucleotides outside the gene matches: 4. Germline CDR1 reads SGHTA; CDR2 reads FQGTGA. This CDR3 is 17 amino acids long. For the CDR3, the DNA is TGTGCCAGCAGCTTGGGGGGACTAGCGGGAGGAACCGGGGAGCTGTTTTTT. It encodes CASSLGGLAGGTGELFF.

The rearrangement links TRBV29-1 to TRBJ2-2; 13 bases line up with TRBD2. This CDR3 contains 12 residues. The germline V gene encodes CDR1 SQVTM and CDR2 ANQGSEA. The junction had 2 bases not matched to a gene; V was cut back by 8 bases and J by 8 bases. The CDR3 DNA sequence: TGCAGCTCGACTAGCGGGAGGGGGGAGCTGTTTTTT. Translated, it gives CSSTSGRGELFF.

This clone has a handful of counts. The chain employs TRBV6-1 and TRBJ1-6; the D gene is possibly TRBD1 (6 bases). Trimming shortened V by 5 bases and J by 7 bases, and 12 bases separated the two germline ends. CDR3 length: 14 amino acids. Germline CDR1 reads MNHNS; CDR2 reads SASEGT. CDR3 sequence: CASSHLRGNSPLHF. CDR3 DNA sequence: TGTGCCAGCAGTCACCTCAGGGGCAATTCACCCCTCCACTTT.

This clone was seen a handful of times. The chain links TRBV5-6 to TRBJ2-7; 9 bases are shared with TRBD1. Germline assignment: CDR1 SGHDT and CDR2 YYEEEE. With 4 bases clipped from V and 5 bases from J, the junction kept 7 bases outside the gene matches. The CDR3 contains 14 residues. The CDR3: CASSGDRVADEQYF. In nucleotides, the CDR3 is TGTGCCAGCAGCGGGGACAGGGTCGCAGACGAGCAGTACTTC.